A single sample is the source of the 20 T cell receptor beta chains below, sequenced in a study of metastatic and nonmetastatic thyroid tumors. TCRdb reanalyzed the PCR reads via MiXCR. The sample yields about 69,000 clones, 14% seen once. Thyroid surgery was preceded by no treatment in any patient. Source material: blood. The receptor source for this set is a male donor with papillary thyroid cancer or a benign thyroid nodule (not recorded which). Some clones in this sample may be carry-over from other donors' samples.

The chain joins TRBV19 to TRBJ1-2, with unresolved D. This CDR3 comprises 13 residues. V was pared by 7 bases and J by 4 bases, with 13 bases between. CDR1 LNHDA and CDR2 SQIVND come from the germline V gene (reference sequence). The CDR3 DNA is TGTGCCAGTACCCACACGGGCGGCTATGGCTACACCTTC. Protein sequence: CASTHTGGYGYTF. Combining the CDR3 with reference TRBV19 and TRBJ1-2 gives the whole variable domain DGGITQSPKYLFRKEGQNVTLSCEQNLNHDAMYWYRQDPGQGLRLIYYSQIVNDFQKGDIAEGYSVSREKKESFPLTVTSAQKNPTAFYLCASTHTGGYGYTFGSGTRLTVV.

This clone was picked up many times. The chain couples TRBV6-1 to TRBJ2-5; possibly TRBD1 or TRBD2 for D (7 bases each). Germline V gene data show CDR1 as MNHNS and CDR2 as SASEGT. V lost 6 bases, J lost 7 bases, and 18 bases lay in between. This CDR3 has 14 residues. CDR3 residues: CASRPTGRGGTQYF. The CDR3 DNA reads as TGTGCCAGCAGACCGACAGGGAGGGGGGGGACCCAGTACTTC.

As to this clone: This sequence may be a read error, since a much larger clone differs from it by one base. The sample has other DNA sequences that encode this CDR3 too. This chain joins TRBV9 and TRBJ2-3; D may correspond to TRBD1 or TRBD2 (7 bases each). This CDR3 has 16 residues. The germline V gene has CDR1 SGDLS and CDR2 YYNGEE. The V gene lost 4 bases and the J gene lost 4 bases, with 19 bases spanning the gap. CDR3 sequence reads: CASSPRQGGEADTQYF. The CDR3 bases are TGTGCCAGCAGCCCGAGACAGGGAGGGGAGGCAGATACGCAGTATTTT.

The chain is built from TRBV6-1 and TRBJ1-5; tentative D call: TRBD1 (5 bases). Per germline, CDR1 MNHNS and CDR2 SASEGT. Trimming cost V 5 bases and J 4 bases, with 12 bases left between them. The CDR3 extends over 14 amino acids. The CDR3 DNA follows: TGTGCCAGCAGTTTAGGGGCGCGGAATCAGCCCCAGCATTTT. Translated: CASSLGARNQPQHF.

This clone appeared many times. V gene TRBV19 combines with J gene TRBJ1-2; unclear D gene. Trimming pared 5 bases from V and 1 base from J, leaving 14 bases between. Germline V gene sequence: CDR1 LNHDA, CDR2 SQIVND (reference sequence). The CDR3 sequence is 15 residues long. The CDR3 loop reads CASSRVLPFNYGYTF. CDR3 DNA sequence: TGTGCCAGTAGTCGAGTCCTGCCCTTTAACTATGGCTACACCTTC.

As to this clone: Just one base apart from a much larger clone, this may be a read error. CDR3 coding DNA: TGTGCCAGCATTGGATCGGGGGAAAGGGGGAGAAGGTCAGATACGCAGTATTTT. Amino acid sequence: CASIGSGERGRRSDTQYF. V and J are TRBV2 and TRBJ2-3; D tentatively fits TRBD1 or TRBD2 (6 bases each). Germline-derived CDR1 and CDR2 are SNHLY and FYNNEI. There are 18 residues in the CDR3. The V gene lost 7 bases and the J gene lost 4 bases, with 27 bases spanning the gap.

About this clone itself: This sample also contains other DNA sequences that code for the same CDR3. The CDR3: CASSRGTGGYEQYV. The CDR3 DNA reads as TGTGCCAGCAGCCGAGGGACAGGGGGGTACGAGCAATACGTC. The chain is built from TRBV7-2 and TRBJ2-7, with 11 bases fitting TRBD1. Germline-derived CDR1 and CDR2 are SGHTA and FQGNSA. CDR3 length: 14 residues.

This clone was seen repeatedly, ten times or more. The rearrangement links TRBV28 to TRBJ2-7, with 8 bases matching TRBD1. CDR1 and CDR2 (germline): MDHEN, SYDVKM. V lost 5 bases and J lost 3; bases outside the gene matches: 12. The CDR3 totals 16 residues. For the CDR3, the DNA is TGTGCCAGCAGTCCGCAGGGACAGGAAAACCTCTACGAGCAGTACTTC. Translation: CASSPQGQENLYEQYF.

This clone was recorded many times. V gene TRBV4-3 combines with J gene TRBJ1-6, with a tentative D call TRBD1 (5 bases). The V gene lost 0 bases and the J gene lost 9 bases, with 9 bases spanning the gap. Per the germline V gene, CDR1 is LGHNA and CDR2 is YSLEER. The CDR3 covers 14 residues. The CDR3 DNA reads as TGCGCCAGCAGCCAAGACAGGGAGGCTTCACCCCTCCACTTT. Protein product: CASSQDREASPLHF.

This clone was observed many times. The V call is TRBV5-1, the J call TRBJ2-1; D unclear. V was shortened by 0 bases and J by 5 bases, with 9 bases between the two germline ends. Germline CDR1 is SGHRS and CDR2 is YFSETQ. This CDR3 is 14 amino acids long. The CDR3 here is CASSLAYFDNEQFF. The DNA of the CDR3 is TGCGCCAGCAGCTTGGCTTATTTTGACAATGAGCAGTTCTTC.

The chain combines TRBV16 with TRBJ1-2; 9 positions agree with TRBD1. The CDR3 runs to 16 residues. The germline CDR1 and CDR2 sequences are KGHSY and FQNENV. Trimming at V came to 2 bases and at J to 2 bases, leaving 6 bases not matched to a gene. The CDR3 DNA follows: TGTGCCAGCAGCCAAGAGGACAGGGGCAGAAACTATGGCTACACCTTC. This encodes CASSQEDRGRNYGYTF. Filled out from reference TRBV16 and TRBJ1-2, the complete variable domain reads GEEVAQTPKHLVRGEGQKAKLYCAPIKGHSYVFWYQQVLKNEFKFLISFQNENVFDETGMPKERFSAKCLPNSPCSLEIQATKLEDSAVYFCASSQEDRGRNYGYTFGSGTRLTVV.

The chain employs TRBV6-4 and TRBJ2-2; D remains unclear. V was pared by 4 bases and J by 2 bases, with 11 bases between. The CDR3 consists of 15 residues. Germline CDR1 and CDR2: MRHNA and SNTAGT. CDR3 region: CASSVTGLNTGELFF. CDR3 DNA: TGTGCCAGCAGTGTGACTGGCCTAAACACCGGGGAGCTGTTTTTT.

This clone was observed at least ten times. The rearrangement links TRBV2 to TRBJ2-7; 8 bases agree with TRBD1. Germline lookup yields CDR1 SNHLY and CDR2 FYNNEI. The CDR3 sequence is 14 residues long. Unmatched junction bases numbered 7, after V lost 6 bases and J lost 3 bases. CDR3 DNA: TGTGCCAGCAGCGGGGTAGGACAGGGCTACGAGCAGTACTTC. Residues: CASSGVGQGYEQYF.

In this sample, this clone turned up many times. The genes are TRBV13 and TRBJ1-2; maybe TRBD1 (6 bases). Trimming removed 2 bases from V and 7 bases from J, with 17 bases in between. The germline V gene encodes CDR1 PRHDT and CDR2 FYEKMQ (reference sequence). The CDR3 totals 15 residues. The CDR3 sequence: CASSLRGEIRGGYTF. The DNA for the CDR3 is TGTGCCAGCAGCTTAAGGGGGGAGATTCGCGGTGGCTACACCTTC.

This clone has a handful of counts. With a much larger clone just one base away, this may be a read error. The rearrangement joins TRBV9 to TRBJ2-5, with D unclear. Trimming removed 6 bases at V and 5 bases at J, with 8 bases between. The CDR3 has 11 amino acids. Germline CDR1 and CDR2: SGDLS and YYNGEE. The CDR3 sequence: CASIVGETQYF. In DNA, the CDR3 is TGTGCCAGCATCGTGGGGGAGACCCAGTACTTC.

The table lists this clone with many counts. The genes are TRBV20-1 and TRBJ1-5; the D is unclear. The CDR3 is 16 residues long. V was shortened by 0 bases and J by 0 bases, with 12 bases between the two germline ends. Germline assignment: CDR1 DFQATT and CDR2 SNEGSKA (reference sequence). CDR3 amino acids: CSAREVRLPSNQPQHF. The DNA for the CDR3 is TGCAGTGCTAGAGAAGTCAGACTACCTAGCAATCAGCCCCAGCATTTT.

Only a few counts were recorded for this clone. The junction and the germline gene differ at one end; a read error may be behind it. The gene calls are TRBV28 and TRBJ1-3; D call uncertain. Germline CDR1 reads MDHEN; CDR2 reads SYDVKM. The CDR3 sequence is 12 residues long. The CDR3: CVSSLDIGRVYF. The CDR3 nucleotides read TGTGTCAGCAGTTTAGATATCGGAAGGGTATATTTT.

This clone was detected ten times or more. The chain has TRBV15 and TRBJ2-1, with TRBD1 matching 9 bases. J gave up 7 bases and V 4 bases, and 5 bases lay outside the gene matches. The CDR3 totals 14 residues. Germline lookup yields CDR1 LNHNV and CDR2 YYDKDF (reference sequence). The CDR3 DNA reads as TGTGCCACCAGCATGGACAGGGGTGAAAATGAGCAGTTCTTC. It encodes CATSMDRGENEQFF.

To note about this clone: Other nucleotide sequences from this sample produce the same CDR3. The chain carries TRBV6-1 and TRBJ2-3, with D perhaps assigned TRBD1 or TRBD2 (5 bases each). The germline CDR1 and CDR2 sequences are MNHNS and SASEGT. The V end was cut by 5 bases, the J end by 3 bases, with 12 bases between. The CDR3 runs to 14 residues. The CDR3, as DNA: TGTGCCAGCAGTAGCGGAAGGGGAACAGATACGCAGTATTTT. This sequence encodes CASSSGRGTDTQYF.

Many counts were recorded for this clone. The chain carries TRBV5-5 and TRBJ2-3, with 7 bases aligning to TRBD2. The CDR3 extends over 15 amino acids. Germline CDR1 is SGHKS and CDR2 is YYEKEE (reference sequence). The junction had 5 bases not matched to a gene; V was cut back by 2 bases and J by 2 bases. The CDR3 DNA sequence: TGTGCCAGCAGCTTATCAGCGGGGCTCACAGATACGCAGTATTTT. It codes for CASSLSAGLTDTQYF.